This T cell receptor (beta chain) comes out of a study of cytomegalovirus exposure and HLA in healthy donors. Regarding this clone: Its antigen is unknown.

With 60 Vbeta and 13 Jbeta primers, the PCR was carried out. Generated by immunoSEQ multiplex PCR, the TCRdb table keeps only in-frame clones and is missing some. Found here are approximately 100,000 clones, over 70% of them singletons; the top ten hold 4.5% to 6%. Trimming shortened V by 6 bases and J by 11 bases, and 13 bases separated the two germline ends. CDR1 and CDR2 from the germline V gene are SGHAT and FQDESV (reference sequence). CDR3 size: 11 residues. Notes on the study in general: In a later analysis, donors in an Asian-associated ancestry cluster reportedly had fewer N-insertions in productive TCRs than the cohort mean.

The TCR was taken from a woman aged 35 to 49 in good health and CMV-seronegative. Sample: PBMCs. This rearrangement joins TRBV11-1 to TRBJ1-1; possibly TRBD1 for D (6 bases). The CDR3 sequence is CASRSTGWAFF. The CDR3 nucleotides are TGTGCCAGCAGATCCACAGGGTGGGCTTTCTTT.